One sample yielded the 31 T cell receptor beta chains listed below, sequenced in a study of control samples from healthy donors and cancer patients. Some clones are missing from TCRdb's copy, which holds only in-frame ones; the method was immunoSEQ multiplex PCR. There are some 150,000 clones in the sample; about 94% occur only once, and over 4% lies in the top ten. The sequenced material came from blood. The source of these receptors is a woman aged 55-69 years in good health.

The chain has TRBV2 and TRBJ2-5, with D uncertain. The CDR3 sequence is 15 residues long. From germline, CDR1 is SNHLY and CDR2 FYNNEI. The germline V and J ends were trimmed by 6 bases and 0 bases, with 14 bases remaining between them. CDR3 residues: CASSQAGWYQETQYF. DNA for the CDR3: TGTGCCAGCAGCCAGGCTGGGTGGTACCAAGAGACCCAGTACTTC.

The V and J genes are TRBV19 and TRBJ1-1; TRBD1 agrees at 8 bases. The CDR3 totals 13 residues. Germline CDR1 LNHDA, CDR2 SQIVND (reference sequence). The ends lost 5 bases at V and 9 bases at J; junction bases unmatched: 8. The CDR3, as DNA: TGTGCCAGTAGTCCAAGCAGGGGGCTTAAAGCTTTCTTT. It codes for CASSPSRGLKAFF.

The genes are TRBV18 and TRBJ1-3; 7 bases fit TRBD1. The length of the CDR3 is 15 residues. With V trimmed by 3 bases and J by 0 bases, 2 bases remained unmatched. Germline V gives CDR1 KGHSH, CDR2 LQKENI. CDR3 in DNA: TGTGCCAGCTCACCTCAGGGGGACTCTGGAAACACCATATATTTT. This gives the protein CASSPQGDSGNTIYF. Together with reference TRBV18 and TRBJ1-3, the CDR3 gives the full variable domain: NAGVMQNPRHLVRRRGQEARLRCSPMKGHSHVYWYRQLPEEGLKFMVYLQKENIIDESGMPKERFSAEFPKEGPSILRIQQVVRGDSAAYFCASSPQGDSGNTIYFGEGSWLTVV.

The J gene is TRBJ1-4, the V gene TRBV6-5, with TRBD1 identical over 9 bases. From germline, CDR1 is MNHEY and CDR2 SVGAGI. The V gene end was trimmed by 6 bases and the J gene end by 8 bases; junction bases not matched to a gene: 7. CDR3 length: 14 residues. The chain's CDR3 is CASRRTGGREKLFF. DNA of the CDR3: TGTGCCAGCAGGCGTACAGGGGGCCGGGAAAAACTGTTTTTT.

CDR3 DNA: TGTGCCAGCTCACCACCGTCACAGGGCCCCTACGAGCAGTACTTC. It yields the protein CASSPPSQGPYEQYF. The chain employs TRBV18 and TRBJ2-7; weak D call: TRBD1 (6 bases). This CDR3 has 15 residues. V was shortened by 0 bases and J by 2 bases, with 11 bases between the two germline ends. The germline gives CDR1 KGHSH, CDR2 LQKENI.

The rearrangement links TRBV7-2 to TRBJ1-5; D is possibly TRBD1 (5 bases). Trimming cost V 5 bases and J 0 bases, with 8 bases left between them. Germline V gene lookup returns CDR1 SGHTA and CDR2 FQGNSA. The CDR3 runs 14 residues. The DNA for the CDR3 is TGTGCCAGCAGCGCCGACAGTAGCAATCAGCCCCAGCATTTT. This codes for CASSADSSNQPQHF.

The chain uses TRBV19 and TRBJ2-7, with 7 bases fitting TRBD2. V was clipped by 7 bases and J by 1 base; unmatched bases: 7. Germline V CDR1 and CDR2: LNHDA, SQIVND (reference sequence). This CDR3 comprises 14 residues. The CDR3 protein is CASTFPGGSYEQYF. As DNA, the CDR3 is TGTGCCAGTACTTTTCCGGGGGGATCCTACGAGCAGTACTTC.

The V and J genes are TRBV20-1 and TRBJ1-5; TRBD1 is a possible D gene (5 bases). CDR3 length: 14 amino acids. The germline V gene encodes CDR1 DFQATT and CDR2 SNEGSKA (reference sequence). V gave up 3 bases and J gave up 2 bases, with 11 bases separating them. The CDR3: CSASKGSGNQPQHF. CDR3 nucleotides: TGCAGTGCTAGTAAGGGGTCCGGCAATCAGCCCCAGCATTTT.

The J gene is TRBJ2-2, the V gene TRBV4-2; 7 bases map to TRBD2. CDR3 length: 15 amino acids. Looked up from germline, CDR1 is LGHNA and CDR2 is YNFKEQ. V lost 1 base to trimming and J lost 1 base; unmatched junction nucleotides: 0. DNA for the CDR3: TGTGCCAGCAGCCAAGCGGGGGGGAACACCGGGGAGCTGTTTTTT. It encodes CASSQAGGNTGELFF.

The J gene is TRBJ2-1, the V gene TRBV14, with TRBD1 matching 8 bases. J was trimmed by 1 base and V by 1 base; bases with no gene match: 6. CDR3 length: 17 amino acids. Germline V lookup: CDR1 SGHDN, CDR2 FVKESK. CDR3 sequence: CASSQGAGGASYNEQFF. The CDR3 DNA sequence: TGTGCCAGCAGCCAAGGAGCAGGGGGCGCTTCCTACAATGAGCAGTTCTTC.

The genes are TRBV5-1 and TRBJ1-3; D uncertain. The CDR3 is 15 residues long. V lost 0 bases and J 1 base, leaving 8 bases between the germline ends. Germline values: CDR1 SGHRS, CDR2 YFSETQ. CDR3 protein: CASSLGGSSGNTIYF. The CDR3 DNA reads TGCGCCAGCAGCTTGGGAGGGAGTTCTGGAAACACCATATATTTT.

The rearrangement joins TRBV9 to TRBJ2-1, with TRBD1 identical over 9 bases. The CDR3 sequence is 14 residues long. V dropped 3 bases and J dropped 6; count of bases not matched to a gene: 4. CDR1 is SGDLS, CDR2 YYNGEE, per germline. DNA of the CDR3: TGTGCCAGCAGCGGAAGGACAGGGGTCAATGAGCAGTTCTTC. It translates to CASSGRTGVNEQFF.

J is TRBJ1-1 and V is TRBV18; D possibly corresponds to TRBD1 (5 bases). V was trimmed by 3 bases and J by 3 bases, leaving 14 bases between them. The CDR3 is 15 residues long. From germline, CDR1 is KGHSH and CDR2 LQKENI. CDR3 in DNA: TGTGCCAGCTCACCCCCGCCCCCGGGGGACACTGAAGCTTTCTTT. Residues: CASSPPPPGDTEAFF.

This clone appeared a single time. V usage is TRBV6-2 or TRBV6-3 and J usage is TRBJ2-2; D uncertain. The CDR3 runs 15 residues. V was clipped by 6 bases and J by 2 bases, with 13 bases between them. CDR1 and CDR2 from the germline V gene are MNHEY and SVGEGT. CDR3 amino acids: CASSNLDRNTGELFF. CDR3 nucleotides: TGTGCCAGCAGCAACTTGGACCGAAACACCGGGGAGCTGTTTTTT.

The chain has TRBV11-2 and TRBJ2-7, with a tentative D call TRBD2 (6 bases). Per germline, CDR1 SGHAT and CDR2 FQNNGV. The CDR3 has 15 amino acids. Trimming took off 3 bases at V and 6 bases at J, with 18 bases between the two ends. The CDR3, as DNA: TGTGCCAGCAGCTTTGGGGTTGGGGGGAGAGGCGAGCAGTACTTC. Residues: CASSFGVGGRGEQYF. Looking up the rest from reference TRBV11-2 and TRBJ2-7 gives the full variable domain: EAGVAQSPRYKIIEKRQSVAFWCNPISGHATLYWYQQILGQGPKLLIQFQNNGVVDDSQLPKDRFSAERLKGVDSTLKIQPAKLEDSAVYLCASSFGVGGRGEQYFGPGTRLTVT.

This clone was recorded only once. One junction end does not reproduce the germline sequence, and a read error may be involved. The chain uses TRBV2 and TRBJ1-4; the match to TRBD1 covers 8 bases. The CDR3 spans 13 residues. From germline, CDR1 is SNHLY and CDR2 FYNNEI. The CDR3 reads CASSEVGQGRPSF. The CDR3 DNA follows: TGTGCCAGCAGTGAAGTCGGACAGGGAAGGCCAAGTTTT.

The chain recombines TRBV10-3 with TRBJ1-6; TRBD1 aligns across 10 bases. The CDR3 loop spans 17 amino acids. Germline loops: CDR1 ENHRY, CDR2 SYGVKD. V shed 1 base and J 7 bases; nucleotides not matched to a gene: 7. In DNA, the CDR3 is TGTGCCATCAGTGAGTTAAGGACAGGGGGGATGAATTCACCCCTCCACTTT. Amino acids: CAISELRTGGMNSPLHF.

The chain links TRBV6-2 or TRBV6-3 to TRBJ1-1; TRBD1 agrees at 7 bases. The CDR3 is made up of 13 amino acids. CDR1 is MNHEY, CDR2 SVGEGT, per germline. V gave up 2 bases and J gave up 8 bases; unmatched junction bases: 5. CDR3: CASSYEADREAFF. CDR3 sequence (DNA): TGTGCCAGCAGTTACGAGGCGGACAGGGAAGCTTTCTTT.

The chain recombines TRBV12-3 or TRBV12-4 with TRBJ1-5; possible D gene TRBD1, 5 bases. V lost 3 bases and J lost 11, with 11 bases in between. There are 12 residues in the CDR3. Here the CDR3 reads CASSLSWGSQHF. As DNA, the CDR3 is TGTGCCAGCAGTTTGAGTTGGGGGTCCCAGCATTTT.

As for this clone: Other DNA sequences in the sample encode the same CDR3. The rearrangement joins TRBV2 to TRBJ2-2; 9 bases are a match to TRBD1. The length of the CDR3 is 15 residues. The germline CDR1 and CDR2 sequences are SNHLY and FYNNEI. J was trimmed by 4 bases and V by 6 bases; bases with no gene match: 6. The CDR3 is CASRTGTGSTGELFF. The CDR3 DNA sequence: TGTGCCAGCAGGACCGGGACAGGGAGCACCGGGGAGCTGTTTTTT.

The V gene is TRBV29-1, the J gene TRBJ1-5, with D possibly matching TRBD1 (6 bases). The CDR3 runs 13 residues. The germline V gene has CDR1 SQVTM and CDR2 ANQGSEA. V lost 6 bases to trimming and J lost 7 bases, with 16 bases between them. CDR3 loop: CSVMTAGDQPQHF. Written as DNA, the CDR3 is TGCAGCGTCATGACAGCAGGGGACCAGCCCCAGCATTTT.

The chain uses TRBV6-2 or TRBV6-3 and TRBJ2-7; tentatively, D is TRBD2 (6 bases). V was trimmed by 6 bases and J by 6 bases, leaving 21 bases between them. This CDR3 comprises 15 residues. In germline, CDR1 is MNHEY, CDR2 SVGEGT. The CDR3 sequence is CASSPTRDPVIEQYF. The CDR3 nucleotides read TGTGCCAGCAGCCCCACGCGGGATCCGGTGATCGAGCAGTACTTC.

V is TRBV5-8 and J is TRBJ1-6; perhaps TRBD1 as D (5 bases). The CDR3 totals 16 residues. The germline V and J ends were trimmed by 6 bases and 7 bases, with 20 bases remaining between them. Looked up from germline, CDR1 is SGHTS and CDR2 is YDEGEE. The CDR3 region is CASMFGGNYVNSPLHF. The CDR3 nucleotides are TGTGCCAGCATGTTTGGGGGTAACTATGTCAATTCACCCCTCCACTTT.

The V and J genes are TRBV7-2 and TRBJ1-3; no clear D. Trimming took 2 bases from V and 4 from J, leaving 9 bases between them. The germline V gene encodes CDR1 SGHTA and CDR2 FQGNSA. The CDR3 contains 14 residues. The CDR3: CASSLLMGGNTIYF. DNA of the CDR3: TGTGCCAGCAGCTTACTGATGGGCGGAAACACCATATATTTT.

The V call is TRBV6-2 or TRBV6-3, the J call TRBJ1-3; no firm D call. The CDR3 has 15 residues. V was pared by 4 bases and J by 2 bases, with 12 bases between. CDR1 and CDR2 from the germline V gene are MNHEY and SVGEGT. The CDR3 is CASSSNLPPGNTIYF. The CDR3 nucleotides are TGTGCCAGCAGTTCGAACCTTCCTCCTGGAAACACCATATATTTT.

The CDR3 reads CASSPLLSRGGGTEAFF. The CDR3 DNA is TGCGCCAGCAGCCCACTGCTGTCCAGGGGGGGAGGCACTGAAGCTTTCTTT. The rearrangement uses TRBV5-1 and TRBJ1-1; 7 bases agree with TRBD1. The junction had 16 bases not matched to a gene; V was cut back by 4 bases and J by 4 bases. From germline, CDR1 is SGHRS and CDR2 YFSETQ. The CDR3 is 17 residues long.

The rearrangement uses TRBV4-2 and TRBJ1-2, with TRBD1 matching 8 bases. Germline loops: CDR1 LGHNA, CDR2 YNFKEQ. The V and J ends lost 5 bases and 3 bases, in that order; junction bases with no gene match: 8. The CDR3 is made up of 15 amino acids. Written as DNA, the CDR3 is TGTGCCAGCAGCGCCAGACAGGGGCGCGACTATGGCTACACCTTC. Its protein is CASSARQGRDYGYTF.

The V gene is TRBV20-1, the J gene TRBJ1-2; D may be TRBD1 (6 bases). This CDR3 has 10 amino acids. Germline CDR1 and CDR2: DFQATT and SNEGSKA (reference sequence). CDR3: CRAGVGGYTF. In DNA form, the CDR3 reads TGCAGAGCAGGGGTTGGTGGCTACACCTTC.

The chain joins TRBV10-3 to TRBJ1-1; TRBD1 agrees at 7 bases. Per germline, CDR1 ENHRY and CDR2 SYGVKD. The V and J ends lost 5 bases and 6 bases, in that order; junction bases with no gene match: 9. The CDR3 sequence is 14 residues long. In DNA form, the CDR3 reads TGTGCCATCAGTCCGGGACAGATGAGGGCTGAAGCTTTCTTT. Protein product: CAISPGQMRAEAFF.

The chain has TRBV6-1 and TRBJ1-2; D may be TRBD1 (5 bases). V was pared by 2 bases and J by 7 bases, with 17 bases between. Germline V gene lookup returns CDR1 MNHNS and CDR2 SASEGT. The CDR3 consists of 15 residues. Here the CDR3 DNA reads TGTGCCAGCAGTGAACTCCTAAGGGGAAGGAGTGGCTACACCTTC. It is translated as CASSELLRGRSGYTF.

The chain couples TRBV9 to TRBJ2-3; TRBD1 matches at 9 bases. Germline lookup yields CDR1 SGDLS and CDR2 YYNGEE. The length of the CDR3 is 18 residues. Trimming at V came to 1 base and at J to 7 bases, leaving 16 bases not matched to a gene. CDR3 DNA sequence: TGTGCCAGCAGCGTAAACAATCCCGGGACAGGGTTATTGAATACGCAGTATTTT. Amino acid sequence: CASSVNNPGTGLLNTQYF.